This T cell receptor (beta chain) was found in a study of blood T cell repertoires in COVID-19. Turning to the study itself: Acute-phase and convalescent COVID-19 samples originated in the United States, Italy and Spain. Sources were T cells, B-cell-depleted T cells, or PBMCs; the material itself was cDNA or gDNA.

Original processing notes: It was from reference gene primer amplification that nucleated cell counts were estimated. Profiled with immunoSEQ multiplex PCR; TCRdb holds only in-frame clones, not every one. V and J calls and clone size are copied from that table; D and trimming were computed from the DNA. The sample lists 90,000 or so clones, approximately 79% occurring once. V lost 5 bases to trimming and J lost 3 bases, with 11 bases between them. CDR3 length: 13 amino acids. From germline, CDR1 is MNHEY and CDR2 SVGEGT. The source is a woman over 75 with acute or convalescent COVID-19. The J gene is TRBJ2-7, the V gene TRBV6-2 or TRBV6-3; tentative D call: TRBD2 (5 bases). The sample was peripheral blood. The CDR3 nucleotides read TGTGCCAGCAGTCTCGGGATGCTCTACGAGCAGTACTTC. Encoded protein: CASSLGMLYEQYF.